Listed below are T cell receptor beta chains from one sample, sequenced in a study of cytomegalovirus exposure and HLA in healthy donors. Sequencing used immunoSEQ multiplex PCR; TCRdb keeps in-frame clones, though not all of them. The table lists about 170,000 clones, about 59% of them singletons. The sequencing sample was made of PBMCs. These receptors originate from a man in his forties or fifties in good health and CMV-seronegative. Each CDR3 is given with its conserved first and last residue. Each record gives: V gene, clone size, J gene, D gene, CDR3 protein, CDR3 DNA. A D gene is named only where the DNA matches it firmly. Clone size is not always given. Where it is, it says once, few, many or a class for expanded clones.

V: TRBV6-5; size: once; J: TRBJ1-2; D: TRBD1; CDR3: CATLGPYRGRGGYTF; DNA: TGTGCCACCCTCGGCCCGTACAGGGGGCGTGGTGGCTACACCTTC
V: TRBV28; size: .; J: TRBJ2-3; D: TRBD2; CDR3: CASSPTSGGPDTQYF; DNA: TGTGCCAGCAGCCCAACTAGCGGGGGCCCAGATACGCAGTATTTT
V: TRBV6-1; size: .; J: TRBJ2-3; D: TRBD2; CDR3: CASTSGGAGTDTQYF; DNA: TGTGCCAGCACTTCCGGGGGGGCTGGGACAGATACGCAGTATTTT
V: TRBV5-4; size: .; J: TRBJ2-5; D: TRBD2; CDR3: CASSDGTSGGGYQETQYF; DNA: TGTGCCAGCAGCGATGGGACTAGCGGGGGGGGGTACCAAGAGACCCAGTACTTC
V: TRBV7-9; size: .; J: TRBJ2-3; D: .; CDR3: CASSLDRGTDTQYF; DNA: TGTGCCAGCAGCTTAGACAGGGGCACAGATACGCAGTATTTT
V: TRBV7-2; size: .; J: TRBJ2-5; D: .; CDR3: CASSLQETQYF; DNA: TGTGCCAGCAGCCTTCAAGAGACCCAGTACTTC
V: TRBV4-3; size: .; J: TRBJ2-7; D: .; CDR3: CASSQRAGEQYF; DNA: TGCGCCAGCAGCCAACGGGCGGGCGAGCAGTACTTC
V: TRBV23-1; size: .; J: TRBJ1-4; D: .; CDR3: CASSLFGRACEKLFF; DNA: TGCGCCAGCAGTCTATTCGGCAGGGCGTGCGAAAAACTGTTTTTT
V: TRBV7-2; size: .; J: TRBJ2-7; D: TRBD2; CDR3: CASSLAPMTSASSYEQYF; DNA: TGTGCCAGCAGCTTAGCCCCAATGACTAGCGCGAGCTCCTACGAGCAGTACTTC
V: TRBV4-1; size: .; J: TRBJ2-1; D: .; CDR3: CASSQDPSEAYNEQFF; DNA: TGCGCCAGCAGCCAAGATCCGAGCGAGGCGTACAATGAGCAGTTCTTC
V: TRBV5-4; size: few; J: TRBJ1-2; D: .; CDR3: CASSPRFVAHGYTF; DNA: TGTGCCAGCAGCCCTAGGTTTGTAGCGCATGGCTACACCTTC
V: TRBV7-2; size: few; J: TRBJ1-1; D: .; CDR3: CASSLAEGTEAFF; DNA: TGTGCCAGCAGCTTAGCAGAGGGCACTGAAGCTTTCTTT
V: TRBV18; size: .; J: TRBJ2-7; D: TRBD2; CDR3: CASSQNLGLAHLYEQYF; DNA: TGTGCCAGCTCACAAAACCTGGGACTAGCGCATCTCTACGAGCAGTACTTC
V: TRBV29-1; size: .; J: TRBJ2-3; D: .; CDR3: CSVALSGASTDTQYF; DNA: TGCAGCGTTGCCCTTAGCGGTGCCTCCACAGATACGCAGTATTTT
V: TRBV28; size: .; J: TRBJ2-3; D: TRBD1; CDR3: CASSPGTGGLDTQYF; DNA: TGTGCCAGCAGTCCCGGGACAGGGGGCCTAGATACGCAGTATTTT
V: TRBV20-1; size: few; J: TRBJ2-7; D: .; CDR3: CSAMTPYEQYF; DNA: TGCAGTGCTATGACTCCCTACGAGCAGTACTTC